The 22 T cell receptor beta chains below come from one sample, sequenced in a study of T cells in localized non-small cell lung cancer. Libraries were prepared by immunoSEQ multiplex PCR; TCRdb keeps only in-frame clonotypes and omits some of them. In the table there are approximately 65,000 clones, roughly 76% of which are singletons. Specimen: PBMCs, collected before any cancer treatment. These receptors were collected from a man between 35 and 75 years old with stage II lung adenocarcinoma.

This chain connects TRBV30 to TRBJ2-7; D could derive from TRBD1 or TRBD2 (5 bases each). Germline V lookup: CDR1 GTSNPN, CDR2 SVGIG (reference sequence). The CDR3 length is 15 residues. Trimming cost V 3 bases and J 7 bases, with 22 bases left between them. For the CDR3, the DNA is TGTGCCTGGAGCCGTCAGAGAGGGACCTCGGGGGAGCAGTACTTC. Protein: CAWSRQRGTSGEQYF. Filled out from reference TRBV30 and TRBJ2-7, the complete variable domain reads SQTIHQWPATLVQPVGSPLSLECTVEGTSNPNLYWYRQAAGRGLQLLFYSVGIGQISSEVPQNLSASRPQDRQFILSSKKLLLSDSGFYLCAWSRQRGTSGEQYFGPGTRLTVT.

V usage is TRBV5-5 and J usage is TRBJ2-1; 10 bases are a match to TRBD2. CDR3 length equals 15 residues. V dropped 5 bases and J dropped 4; count of bases not matched to a gene: 6. Per germline, CDR1 SGHKS and CDR2 YYEKEE (reference sequence). The CDR3 protein is CASRASGSAYNEQFF. CDR3 bases: TGTGCCAGCAGAGCTAGCGGGAGCGCGTACAATGAGCAGTTCTTC.

This clone was counted once. The J gene is TRBJ2-3, the V gene TRBV5-1, with D tentatively TRBD2 (6 bases). The CDR3 contains 15 residues. Germline V gene lookup returns CDR1 SGHRS and CDR2 YFSETQ. V lost 0 bases and J lost 2, with 10 bases in between. DNA of the CDR3: TGCGCCAGCAGCTTGGCCGGGACTCTCACAGATACGCAGTATTTT. It specifies CASSLAGTLTDTQYF.

This clone was detected once. V gene TRBV11-2 combines with J gene TRBJ2-7; the match to TRBD1 covers 7 bases. Germline loops: CDR1 SGHAT, CDR2 FQNNGV. V lost 4 bases to trimming and J lost 3 bases; unmatched junction nucleotides: 6. This CDR3 has 14 residues. CDR3 loop: CASSSTGNYYEQYF. The CDR3 nucleotides read TGTGCCAGCAGCTCGACAGGGAACTACTACGAGCAGTACTTC.

This clone was counted between two and nine times. The rearrangement joins TRBV18 to TRBJ1-1, with 8 nucleotides matching TRBD1. V was clipped by 6 bases and J by 3 bases; unmatched bases: 6. Germline V gives CDR1 KGHSH, CDR2 LQKENI. This CDR3 is 14 amino acids long. The CDR3 region is CASSPGQADTEAFF. As DNA, the CDR3 is TGTGCCAGCTCCCCGGGACAGGCTGACACTGAAGCTTTCTTT.

The genes are TRBV6-4 and TRBJ1-1; D ambiguous. The CDR3 runs to 13 residues. The V end was cut by 4 bases, the J end by 0 bases, with 6 bases between. Germline-derived CDR1 and CDR2 are MRHNA and SNTAGT. CDR3 protein: CASSALLNTEAFF. The CDR3 nucleotides read TGTGCCAGCAGTGCTCTCCTGAACACTGAAGCTTTCTTT.

J is TRBJ2-3 and V is TRBV7-3; D is undetermined. CDR1 and CDR2 (germline): SGHTA, FQGTGA. This CDR3 comprises 16 residues. V shed 5 bases and J shed 0 bases, with 15 bases lying between them. CDR3 in amino acids: CASSLSAGVSTDTQYF. The CDR3 DNA reads TGTGCCAGCAGCCTCAGCGCCGGAGTTAGCACAGATACGCAGTATTTT.

The rearrangement links TRBV6-5 to TRBJ2-7, with 9 bases matching TRBD1. Germline CDR1 is MNHEY and CDR2 is SVGAGI. This CDR3 is built from 14 residues. V lost 2 bases and J lost 7; bases outside the gene matches: 6. The CDR3 loop is CASSYGTGLKEQYF. The CDR3 nucleotides read TGTGCCAGCAGTTACGGGACAGGGCTGAAGGAGCAGTACTTC.

This clone was recorded only once. The rearrangement joins TRBV19 to TRBJ2-5; the match to TRBD2 covers 7 bases. The germline gives CDR1 LNHDA, CDR2 SQIVND (reference sequence). The CDR3 is made up of 11 amino acids. V lost 6 bases to trimming and J lost 5 bases; unmatched junction nucleotides: 0. CDR3 residues: CASRRGETQYF. In DNA, the CDR3 is TGTGCCAGTAGGCGGGGGGAGACCCAGTACTTC.

The gene calls are TRBV14 and TRBJ2-6, with unresolved D. The CDR3 spans 14 residues. Trimming shortened V by 4 bases and J by 1 base, and 5 bases separated the two germline ends. The germline CDR1 and CDR2 sequences are SGHDN and FVKESK. CDR3 nucleotides: TGTGCCAGCAGCCCCCTTTCTGGGGCCAACGTCCTGACTTTC. This codes for CASSPLSGANVLTF.

This chain joins TRBV11-2 and TRBJ2-6; D is unclear. This CDR3 spans 14 amino acids. Looked up from germline, CDR1 is SGHAT and CDR2 is FQNNGV. Trimming pared 3 bases from V and 4 bases from J, leaving 7 bases between. The CDR3 DNA reads as TGTGCCAGCAGCTTGGGCTTCGGGGCCAACGTCCTGACTTTC. Its protein product is CASSLGFGANVLTF.

The chain combines TRBV6-5 with TRBJ2-5; D unresolved. Germline assignment: CDR1 MNHEY and CDR2 SVGAGI. The CDR3 is 13 amino acids. V was clipped by 6 bases and J by 5 bases, with 13 bases between them. CDR3 sequence: CASRIFYGETQYF. In DNA, the CDR3 is TGTGCCAGCAGAATTTTTTATGGGGAGACCCAGTACTTC.

V is TRBV10-3 and J is TRBJ2-1; TRBD1 matches 7 bases. The V gene end was trimmed by 6 bases and the J gene end by 6 bases; junction bases not matched to a gene: 5. The length of the CDR3 is 13 residues. CDR1 is ENHRY, CDR2 SYGVKD, per germline. The CDR3 DNA sequence: TGTGCCATCAGCCCGGGACAGACCAATGAGCAGTTCTTC. Residues: CAISPGQTNEQFF.

This clone was counted a single time. This chain uses TRBV11-2 with TRBJ2-1; 8 bases map to TRBD1. V dropped 3 bases and J dropped 9; count of bases not matched to a gene: 10. This CDR3 is built from 15 residues. Germline V gene lookup returns CDR1 SGHAT and CDR2 FQNNGV. The CDR3 sequence is CASSLGTGALTEQFF. The CDR3 bases are TGTGCCAGCAGCTTGGGGACAGGAGCCCTCACTGAGCAGTTCTTC.

V is TRBV10-3 and J is TRBJ2-1; the D is unclear. V was cut by 3 bases and J by 11 bases, with 8 bases left in between. The CDR3 covers 11 residues. CDR1 is ENHRY, CDR2 SYGVKD, per germline. DNA for the CDR3: TGTGCCATCAGTGACCCCCCCCAGCAGTTCTTC. Protein product: CAISDPPQQFF.

V is TRBV15 and J is TRBJ2-5, with 10 bases fitting TRBD1. Germline loops: CDR1 LNHNV, CDR2 YYDKDF (reference sequence). Trimming removed 2 bases from V and 7 bases from J; junction bases left unmatched: 7. This CDR3 comprises 15 residues. The CDR3: CATSRLRDRGSTQYF. The DNA of the CDR3 is TGTGCCACCAGCAGACTCCGGGACAGGGGATCGACCCAGTACTTC.

The chain joins TRBV11-2 to TRBJ1-5; 7 bases align to TRBD1. This CDR3 is 14 amino acids long. The germline gives CDR1 SGHAT, CDR2 FQNNGV. V trimming: 4 bases; J trimming: 3 bases; junction bases outside the gene matches: 3. The CDR3 protein is CASSWGQFNQPQHF. Here the CDR3 DNA reads TGTGCCAGCAGCTGGGGACAGTTCAATCAGCCCCAGCATTTT.

V gene TRBV5-1 combines with J gene TRBJ1-6, with a weak D call TRBD1 (6 bases). Germline CDR1 reads SGHRS; CDR2 reads YFSETQ. The CDR3 extends over 15 amino acids. The V end lost 0 bases, the J end lost 9 bases, and 13 bases lay between the germline ends. CDR3 loop: CASSLEGERSSPLHF. Here the CDR3 DNA reads TGCGCCAGCAGCTTGGAGGGGGAGCGGAGTTCACCCCTCCACTTT.

This chain connects TRBV4-1 to TRBJ2-3; tentative D call: TRBD1 (6 bases). CDR3 length: 16 residues. Germline CDR1 MGHRA, CDR2 YSYEKL. V was clipped by 4 bases and J by 0 bases, with 14 bases between them. CDR3 sequence reads: CASSPRDRYSTDTQYF. CDR3 in DNA: TGCGCCAGCAGCCCCCGAGACAGGTATAGCACAGATACGCAGTATTTT.

This chain joins TRBV7-2 and TRBJ2-1; 13 bases fit TRBD2. The germline V gene encodes CDR1 SGHTA and CDR2 FQGNSA. The CDR3 consists of 17 residues. V was clipped by 1 base and J by 6 bases; unmatched bases: 6. CDR3 nucleotides: TGTGCCAGCAGCTTAGAATCCGGGACTAGCGGGACCAATGAGCAGTTCTTC. It specifies CASSLESGTSGTNEQFF.

This chain joins TRBV5-1 and TRBJ1-1; 8 positions match TRBD1. Germline V gene data show CDR1 as SGHRS and CDR2 as YFSETQ. The CDR3 is 16 residues long. J gave up 0 bases and V 5 bases, and 9 bases lay outside the gene matches. CDR3 sequence (DNA): TGCGCCAGCAGTCCTCGGACAGGGCGGATGAACACTGAAGCTTTCTTT. It specifies CASSPRTGRMNTEAFF.

V and J are TRBV11-2 and TRBJ1-2, with a weak D call TRBD1 (5 bases). This CDR3 is 15 amino acids long. V was shortened by 0 bases and J by 4 bases, with 12 bases between the two germline ends. CDR1 is SGHAT and CDR2 is FQNNGV in the germline V gene. CDR3 DNA: TGTGCCAGCAGCTTAGAAGGGGCGTCCTTCTATGGCTACACCTTC. Its protein product is CASSLEGASFYGYTF.